What follows are 29 T cell receptor beta chains derived from one specimen sequenced in a study of cytomegalovirus exposure and HLA in healthy donors. The PCR ran on 60 Vbeta and 13 Jbeta primers. The assay was immunoSEQ multiplex PCR, and TCRdb's table has in-frame clones only and misses some. The data hold 150,000 to 200,000 clones, with roughly 86% observed a single time. Sequencing was carried out using PBMCs. The source is a girl under 18 in good health and CMV-seropositive.

J is TRBJ1-6 and V is TRBV18; TRBD1 matches at 8 bases. Germline lookup yields CDR1 KGHSH and CDR2 LQKENI. The J segment lost 0 bases and the V segment lost 4 bases, leaving 5 bases of the junction unmatched. The CDR3 sequence is 17 residues long. CDR3 bases: TGTGCCAGCTCACAAACAGGGGGAAGCTCCTATAATTCACCCCTCCACTTT. It yields the protein CASSQTGGSSYNSPLHF.

The chain recombines TRBV29-1 with TRBJ2-1, with 7 bases that match TRBD1. The CDR3 loop spans 17 amino acids. V trimming: 3 bases; J trimming: 6 bases; junction bases outside the gene matches: 17. The V gene's germline CDR1 is SQVTM and CDR2 ANQGSEA. The CDR3 region is CSVDSPRIKGASNEQFF. In DNA, the CDR3 is TGCAGCGTTGACAGTCCTCGTATTAAGGGGGCGAGCAATGAGCAGTTCTTC.

This chain joins TRBV4-2 and TRBJ2-2; TRBD1 is a possible D gene (5 bases). Germline V gives CDR1 LGHNA, CDR2 YNFKEQ. Trimming shortened V by 4 bases and J by 0 bases, and 12 bases separated the two germline ends. The CDR3 sequence is 16 residues long. In nucleotides, the CDR3 is TGTGCCAGCAGCCGAAAGGACACTTCGAACACCGGGGAGCTGTTTTTT. The encoded protein is CASSRKDTSNTGELFF.

The J gene is TRBJ1-2, the V gene TRBV19; TRBD1 is a possible D gene (5 bases). CDR1 LNHDA and CDR2 SQIVND come from the germline V gene (reference sequence). V lost 1 base and J 7 bases, leaving 10 bases between the germline ends. The length of the CDR3 is 13 residues. CDR3 in DNA: TGTGCCAGTAGTATAGCTCCAGGGTCTGGCTACACCTTC. As protein: CASSIAPGSGYTF.

The V and J genes are TRBV4-1 and TRBJ1-1, with a tentative D call TRBD1 (6 bases). Between the trimmed V and J ends, which lost 7 bases and 2 bases, there was a span of 20 bases. The germline V gene has CDR1 MGHRA and CDR2 YSYEKL. This CDR3 contains 16 residues. The CDR3 here is CASTIRPSGTNTEAFF. The CDR3 DNA reads as TGCGCCAGCACCATTCGACCCAGCGGGACAAACACTGAAGCTTTCTTT.

The chain joins TRBV6-8 to TRBJ1-1, with TRBD1 matching 12 bases. After removal of 2 bases from V and 0 bases from J, the junction contained 7 bases not matched to a gene. This CDR3 region has 18 residues. Germline V CDR1 and CDR2: MNHGY, SAAAGT. The CDR3 protein is CASSYEGQGAWLNTEAFF. In nucleotides, the CDR3 is TGTGCCAGCAGTTACGAGGGACAGGGGGCGTGGTTGAACACTGAAGCTTTCTTT.

This clone was observed a few times. The rearrangement uses TRBV5-4 and TRBJ1-5, with 8 positions matching TRBD1. CDR1 SGHNT and CDR2 YYREEE come from the germline V gene (reference sequence). The CDR3 length is 15 residues. J lost 4 bases, V lost 4 bases, and 7 bases had no gene match. The CDR3 here is CASSRGTGRNQPQHF. The DNA of the CDR3 is TGTGCCAGCAGCCGAGGGACAGGACGAAATCAGCCCCAGCATTTT.

The chain combines TRBV15 with TRBJ1-5; 10 bases are a match to TRBD1. This CDR3 spans 15 amino acids. CDR1 and CDR2 (germline): LNHNV, YYDKDF (reference sequence). The J segment lost 5 bases and the V segment lost 3 bases, leaving 4 bases of the junction unmatched. The CDR3 sequence: CATSRTGGSDQPQHF. The CDR3 bases are TGTGCCACCAGCAGGACAGGGGGCTCGGATCAGCCCCAGCATTTT. Full variable domain (remainder filled in from reference TRBV15 and TRBJ1-5): DAMVIQNPRYQVTQFGKPVTLSCSQTLNHNVMYWYQQKSSQAPKLLFHYYDKDFNNEADTPDNFQSRRPNTSFCFLDIRSPGLGDTAMYLCATSRTGGSDQPQHFGDGTRLSIL.

V and J are TRBV28 and TRBJ2-1; perhaps TRBD1 as D (6 bases). Germline V gene lookup returns CDR1 MDHEN and CDR2 SYDVKM. The CDR3 sequence is 16 residues long. The V and J ends lost 6 bases and 0 bases respectively, with 15 bases between them. CDR3 region: CASSMDSILSYNEQFF. In nucleotides, the CDR3 is TGTGCCAGCAGCATGGACAGCATACTCTCCTACAATGAGCAGTTCTTC.

This chain uses TRBV5-6 with TRBJ1-5; D call uncertain. The CDR3 contains 14 residues. Germline values: CDR1 SGHDT, CDR2 YYEEEE. V was pared by 1 base and J by 5 bases, with 10 bases between. CDR3 DNA: TGTGCCAGCAGCTTGCGGGGAGTCCATCAGCCCCAGCATTTT. Residues: CASSLRGVHQPQHF.

The gene calls are TRBV9 and TRBJ1-3, with D possibly being TRBD1 (6 bases). The germline gives CDR1 SGDLS, CDR2 YYNGEE. Deletions cut 3 bases from V and 9 bases from J, with 16 bases between. The CDR3 is 14 residues long. CDR3 sequence (DNA): TGTGCCAGCAGCGAACGGGGGGCAGGCAGCACCATATATTTT. Translated, it gives CASSERGAGSTIYF. The full variable domain, rest sourced from reference TRBV9 and TRBJ1-3, is DSGVTQTPKHLITATGQRVTLRCSPRSGDLSVYWYQQSLDQGLQFLIQYYNGEERAKGNILERFSAQQFPDLHSELNLSSLELGDSALYFCASSERGAGSTIYFGEGSWLTVV.

This clone is a singleton in its sample. The genes are TRBV7-6 and TRBJ2-1; 14 nucleotides align to TRBD2. The ends lost 5 bases at V and 2 bases at J; junction bases unmatched: 5. The V gene's germline CDR1 is SGHVS and CDR2 FNYEAQ. The CDR3 extends over 17 amino acids. CDR3 region: CASSPRLAGGTYNEQFF. The CDR3 DNA reads as TGTGCCAGCAGCCCGAGACTAGCGGGGGGGACCTACAATGAGCAGTTCTTC.

V gene TRBV7-9 combines with J gene TRBJ1-3, with D hard to call. The germline V and J ends were trimmed by 4 bases and 0 bases, with 13 bases remaining between them. Germline V gene lookup returns CDR1 SEHNR and CDR2 FQNEAQ (reference sequence). The CDR3 length is 16 residues. The CDR3 nucleotides read TGTGCCAGCAGCTCCTCCGACACCAGCTCTGGAAACACCATATATTTT. Translated: CASSSSDTSSGNTIYF.

The rearrangement uses TRBV11-3 and TRBJ2-3; possibly TRBD2 for D (6 bases). Trimming left V 2 bases short and J 2 bases short, with 17 bases between. The length of the CDR3 is 17 residues. Germline CDR1 and CDR2: SGHNT and YENEEA. This CDR3 reads CASSLYPPGGITDTQYF. The CDR3 DNA is TGTGCCAGCAGCTTATACCCCCCTGGGGGGATCACAGATACGCAGTATTTT.

The chain employs TRBV6-6 and TRBJ1-2; D is ambiguous. Per germline, CDR1 MNHNY and CDR2 SVGAGI (reference sequence). Trimming cost V 0 bases and J 2 bases, with 7 bases left between them. CDR3 length: 14 amino acids. The CDR3 DNA follows: TGTGCCAGCAGTTACTCGAACCAGAACTATGGCTACACCTTC. Its protein is CASSYSNQNYGYTF.

The gene calls are TRBV21-1 and TRBJ1-1; the table's D call, TRBD1, has no DNA check behind it. TRBV21-1 is reported as a pseudogene. The CDR3 is 15 amino acids. Here the CDR3 DNA reads TGTGCCAGCAGCGGGACAGGGTGTAGGAGCACTGAAGCTTTCTTT. The encoded protein is CASSGTGCRSTEAFF.

The chain uses TRBV10-3 and TRBJ1-2; unclear D gene. CDR1 is ENHRY and CDR2 is SYGVKD in the germline V gene. This CDR3 is 13 amino acids long. The V end was cut by 4 bases, the J end by 1 base, with 7 bases between. The CDR3 DNA sequence: TGTGCCATCAGTGCCGTAGTTAACTATGGCTACACCTTC. It specifies CAISAVVNYGYTF.

The chain carries TRBV5-6 and TRBJ2-7; D unresolved. Trimming pared 0 bases from V and 0 bases from J, leaving 10 bases between. Per germline, CDR1 SGHDT and CDR2 YYEEEE. The CDR3 loop spans 15 amino acids. The CDR3 loop reads CASSLGPRSSYEQYF. CDR3 coding DNA: TGTGCCAGCAGCTTGGGACCGAGGAGCTCCTACGAGCAGTACTTC.

The rearrangement joins TRBV30 to TRBJ1-1, with 9 bases fitting TRBD1. Germline values: CDR1 GTSNPN, CDR2 SVGIG (reference sequence). The J segment lost 11 bases and the V segment lost 2 bases, leaving 6 bases of the junction unmatched. The CDR3 covers 12 residues. As DNA, the CDR3 is TGTGCCTGGAGTACCGGGACAGGGTTGGCTTTCTTT. It translates to CAWSTGTGLAFF. Full variable domain (outside the CDR3, taken from reference TRBV30 and TRBJ1-1): SQTIHQWPATLVQPVGSPLSLECTVEGTSNPNLYWYRQAAGRGLQLLFYSVGIGQISSEVPQNLSASRPQDRQFILSSKKLLLSDSGFYLCAWSTGTGLAFFGQGTRLTVV.

The chain recombines TRBV5-6 with TRBJ2-5; D gene uncertain. Gene TRBJ2-7 matches the end of the DNA better, so the J call may be wrong. Germline V CDR1 and CDR2: SGHDT, YYEEEE. The CDR3 runs to 15 residues. Here the CDR3 reads CASSLGPRSSYEQYF. DNA for the CDR3: TGTGCCAGCAGCTTGGGACCGAGGAGCTCCTACGAGCAGTACTTC.

The chain joins TRBV19 to TRBJ2-2; D is undetermined. V was shortened by 4 bases and J by 2 bases, with 11 bases between the two germline ends. The CDR3 consists of 15 residues. Germline values: CDR1 LNHDA, CDR2 SQIVND (reference sequence). The CDR3 DNA sequence: TGTGCCAGTAGTACATTTTCACTTAACACCGGGGAGCTGTTTTTT. This translates into CASSTFSLNTGELFF.

DNA of the CDR3: TGTGCCAGCTCACCACCGGGTGGGGGAGGCACTGAAGCTTTCTTT. Amino acids: CASSPPGGGGTEAFF. The V gene is TRBV18, the J gene TRBJ1-1; maybe TRBD1 (5 bases). Per germline, CDR1 KGHSH and CDR2 LQKENI. Trimming removed 0 bases from V and 4 bases from J, with 12 bases in between. The CDR3 has 15 amino acids.

The chain employs TRBV30 and TRBJ1-2; D gene ambiguous. The CDR3 contains 13 residues. V gave up 1 base and J gave up 8 bases, with 14 bases separating them. The germline CDR1 and CDR2 sequences are GTSNPN and SVGIG (reference sequence). CDR3 DNA: TGTGCCTGGAGTGGACGGCGAATGGAGGGCTACACCTTC. Its translation: CAWSGRRMEGYTF.

This chain joins TRBV2 and TRBJ1-5; D call uncertain. V lost 1 base and J lost 9, with 7 bases in between. This CDR3 has 12 residues. Germline V lookup: CDR1 SNHLY, CDR2 FYNNEI. The CDR3 DNA follows: TGTGCCAGCAGTGAAGGACTGGGGCCCCAGCATTTT. This codes for CASSEGLGPQHF.

This clone appeared once. V usage is TRBV5-1 and J usage is TRBJ2-5, with D possibly TRBD1 on 6 matching bases. The V gene's germline CDR1 is SGHRS and CDR2 YFSETQ. The CDR3 has 15 amino acids. V was pared by 0 bases and J by 5 bases, with 14 bases between. CDR3 sequence reads: CASSLEWGRGETQYF. Written as DNA, the CDR3 is TGCGCCAGCAGCTTGGAATGGGGGCGCGGTGAGACCCAGTACTTC.

The chain couples TRBV2 to TRBJ2-7; D is undetermined. This CDR3 comprises 17 residues. Germline V CDR1 and CDR2: SNHLY, FYNNEI. Deletions cut 2 bases from V and 3 bases from J, with 20 bases between. The DNA of the CDR3 is TGTGCCAGCAGTGAACTTTGGGCCAGGATAAGAAACTACGAGCAGTACTTC. This encodes CASSELWARIRNYEQYF.

The V gene is TRBV9, the J gene TRBJ2-2, with D possibly TRBD2 on 7 matching bases. This CDR3 has 15 amino acids. Germline loops: CDR1 SGDLS, CDR2 YYNGEE. Trimming took off 5 bases at V and 1 base at J, with 12 bases between the two ends. The CDR3 DNA follows: TGTGCCAGCAGTAGGGGGGAGGGGAACACCGGGGAGCTGTTTTTT. Residues: CASSRGEGNTGELFF.

This sequence joins TRBV9 and TRBJ1-2; TRBD1 agrees at 10 bases. This CDR3 is built from 17 residues. Germline V CDR1 and CDR2: SGDLS, YYNGEE. V lost 3 bases, J lost 1 base, and 9 bases stayed unmatched. DNA for the CDR3: TGTGCCAGCAGCGCAGGACAGGGGGTAAAGCTTAACTATGGCTACACCTTC. The encoded protein is CASSAGQGVKLNYGYTF.

The chain uses TRBV7-9 and TRBJ1-2; 9 nucleotides align to TRBD1. The CDR3 is 17 amino acids. The trim removed 5 bases at V and 4 bases at J, leaving 14 bases unmatched. CDR1 and CDR2 from the germline V gene are SEHNR and FQNEAQ (reference sequence). Here the CDR3 reads CASSLIPSGTGSYGYTF. The CDR3 DNA is TGTGCCAGCAGCCTAATCCCATCCGGGACAGGGTCCTATGGCTACACCTTC.